The 5 T cell receptor beta chains below all came from one sample that was sequenced in a study of shared clonotypes between healthy human individuals. Measured with immunoSEQ multiplex PCR; TCRdb has only the in-frame clones, and not every one. Among about 600,000 clones listed, roughly 96% were seen once. CD45RO-negative, CCR7-positively selected cells formed the naive CD8 fraction, excluding terminally differentiated effector memory CD45RA+ cells. The sequencing sample was made of naive CD8+ T cells sorted from blood. All receptors come from a woman between 25 and 40 years old in good health.

The V call is TRBV19, the J call TRBJ2-1; 13 nucleotides line up with TRBD2. V lost 3 bases to trimming and J lost 7 bases; unmatched junction nucleotides: 6. The germline V gene has CDR1 LNHDA and CDR2 SQIVND (reference sequence). The CDR3 spans 16 residues. CDR3 in DNA: TGTGCCAGTAGTATCGACTGGACTAGCGGGAGAAATGAGCAGTTCTTC. This codes for CASSIDWTSGRNEQFF.

The chain carries TRBV7-9 and TRBJ2-2; D unclear. This CDR3 contains 16 residues. V lost 5 bases and J 0 bases, leaving 13 bases between the germline ends. Germline lookup yields CDR1 SEHNR and CDR2 FQNEAQ (reference sequence). The CDR3 reads CASSVESSANTGELFF. CDR3 in DNA: TGTGCCAGCAGCGTAGAGTCTTCCGCGAACACCGGGGAGCTGTTTTTT.

This clone was seen only once. The CDR3: CASSKPYPRGGDTGELFF. The CDR3 DNA reads as TGTGCCAGCAGTAAGCCCTACCCCAGGGGGGGGGACACCGGGGAGCTGTTTTTT. This sequence joins TRBV27 and TRBJ2-2, with D perhaps TRBD1 or TRBD2 (7 bases each). CDR1 is MNHEY and CDR2 is SMNVEV in the germline V gene (reference sequence). The CDR3 is made up of 18 amino acids. With 5 bases removed from V and 3 bases from J, the gap between germline ends came to 22 bases.

The V call is TRBV19, the J call TRBJ2-7, with no clear D. This CDR3 is built from 15 residues. V shed 6 bases and J shed 0 bases, with 15 bases lying between them. The germline CDR1 and CDR2 sequences are LNHDA and SQIVND (reference sequence). As DNA, the CDR3 is TGTGCCAGTAGCTGGGCTTTAAGGAGCTCCTACGAGCAGTACTTC. Amino acid sequence: CASSWALRSSYEQYF.

The rearrangement uses TRBV28 and TRBJ2-7; TRBD2 matches at 8 bases. Trimming removed 4 bases from V and 3 bases from J; junction bases left unmatched: 11. The CDR3 is 16 amino acids. Germline CDR1 and CDR2: MDHEN and SYDVKM. The CDR3, as DNA: TGTGCCAGCAGTTCACCCTCCGAGGCGGGGGGCTACGAGCAGTACTTC. This gives the protein CASSSPSEAGGYEQYF.